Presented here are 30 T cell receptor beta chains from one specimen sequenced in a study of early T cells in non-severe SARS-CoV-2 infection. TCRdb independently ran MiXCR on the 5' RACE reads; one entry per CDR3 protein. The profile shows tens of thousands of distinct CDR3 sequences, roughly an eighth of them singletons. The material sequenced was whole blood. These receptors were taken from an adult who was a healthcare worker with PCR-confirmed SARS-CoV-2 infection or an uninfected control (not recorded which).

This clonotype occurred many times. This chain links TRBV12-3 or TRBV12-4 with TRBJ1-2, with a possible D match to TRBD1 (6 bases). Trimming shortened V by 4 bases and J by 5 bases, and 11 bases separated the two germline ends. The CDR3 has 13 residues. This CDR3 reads CASSSTTGYGYTF. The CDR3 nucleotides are TGTGCCAGCAGTTCCACCACAGGGTATGGCTACACCTTC.

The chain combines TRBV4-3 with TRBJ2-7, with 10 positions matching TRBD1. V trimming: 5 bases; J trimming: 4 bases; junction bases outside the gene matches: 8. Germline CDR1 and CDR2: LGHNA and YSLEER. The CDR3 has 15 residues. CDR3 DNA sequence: TGCGCCAGCAGCATCAGGACAGGGGGAACATACGAGCAGTACTTC. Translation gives CASSIRTGGTYEQYF.

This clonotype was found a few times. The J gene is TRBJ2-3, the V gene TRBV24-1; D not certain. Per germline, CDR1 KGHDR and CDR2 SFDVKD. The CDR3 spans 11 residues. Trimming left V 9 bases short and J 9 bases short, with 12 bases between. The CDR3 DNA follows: TGTGCCACCTCAAAAGGGTACACGCAGTATTTT. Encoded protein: CATSKGYTQYF.

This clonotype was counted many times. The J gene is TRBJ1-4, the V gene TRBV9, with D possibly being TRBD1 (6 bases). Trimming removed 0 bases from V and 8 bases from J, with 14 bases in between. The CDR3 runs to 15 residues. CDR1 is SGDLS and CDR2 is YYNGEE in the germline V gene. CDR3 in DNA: TGTGCCAGCAGCGTAGAGCCCAGGGGCAGAGAAAAACTGTTTTTT. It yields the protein CASSVEPRGREKLFF.

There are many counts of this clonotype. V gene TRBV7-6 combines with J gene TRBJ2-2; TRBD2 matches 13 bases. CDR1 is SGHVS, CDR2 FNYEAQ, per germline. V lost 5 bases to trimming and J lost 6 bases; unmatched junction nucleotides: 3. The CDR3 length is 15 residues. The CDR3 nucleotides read TGTGCCAGCAGCCCACTAGCGGGGGGGGCCGGGGAGCTGTTTTTT. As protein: CASSPLAGGAGELFF.

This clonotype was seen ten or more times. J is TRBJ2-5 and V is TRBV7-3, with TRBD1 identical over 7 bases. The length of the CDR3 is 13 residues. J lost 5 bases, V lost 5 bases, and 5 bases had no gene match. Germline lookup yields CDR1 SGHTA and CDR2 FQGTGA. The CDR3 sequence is CASSKGAQETQYF. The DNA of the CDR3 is TGTGCCAGCAGCAAGGGGGCTCAGGAGACCCAGTACTTC.

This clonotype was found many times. CDR3 sequence (DNA): TGTGCCAGCTTCACTAGCGGGAGACCCTACAATGAGCAGTTCTTC. It specifies CASFTSGRPYNEQFF. The rearrangement joins TRBV6-2 or TRBV6-3 to TRBJ2-1; 11 bases are a match to TRBD2. The V segment lost 8 bases and the J segment 2 bases; nucleotides outside the gene matches: 5. CDR3 length equals 15 residues. Germline V gene lookup returns CDR1 MNHEY and CDR2 SVGEGT.

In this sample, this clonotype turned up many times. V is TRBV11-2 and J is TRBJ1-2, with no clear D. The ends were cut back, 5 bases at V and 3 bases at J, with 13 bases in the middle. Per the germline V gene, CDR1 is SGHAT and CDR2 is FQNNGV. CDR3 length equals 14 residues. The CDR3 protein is CASSPSGSYYGYTF. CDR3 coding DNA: TGTGCCAGCAGCCCCTCGGGCAGTTACTATGGCTACACCTTC. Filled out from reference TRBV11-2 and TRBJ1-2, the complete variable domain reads EAGVAQSPRYKIIEKRQSVAFWCNPISGHATLYWYQQILGQGPKLLIQFQNNGVVDDSQLPKDRFSAERLKGVDSTLKIQPAKLEDSAVYLCASSPSGSYYGYTFGSGTRLTVV.

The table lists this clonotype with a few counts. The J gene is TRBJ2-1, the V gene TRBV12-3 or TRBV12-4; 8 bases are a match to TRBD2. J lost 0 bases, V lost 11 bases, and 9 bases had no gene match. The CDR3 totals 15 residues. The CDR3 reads CASKGSGASYNEQFF. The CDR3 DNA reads TGTGCCTCGAAGGGTAGCGGGGCCTCCTACAATGAGCAGTTCTTC.

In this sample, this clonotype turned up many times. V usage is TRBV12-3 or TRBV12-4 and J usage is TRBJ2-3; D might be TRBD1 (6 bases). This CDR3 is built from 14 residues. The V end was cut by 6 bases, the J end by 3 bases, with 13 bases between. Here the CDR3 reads CASSLLGGTDTQYF. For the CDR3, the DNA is TGTGCCAGCAGCCTTTTAGGGGGTACAGATACGCAGTATTTT.

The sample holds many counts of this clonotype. As DNA, the CDR3 is TGTGCCAGCAGCTCAGGACGGAGTGGAAGCAATCAGCCCCAGCATTTT. It encodes CASSSGRSGSNQPQHF. J is TRBJ1-5 and V is TRBV7-9; D gene unclear. CDR1 is SEHNR and CDR2 is FQNEAQ in the germline V gene (reference sequence). The CDR3 extends over 16 amino acids. V shed 4 bases and J shed 1 base, with 14 bases lying between them.

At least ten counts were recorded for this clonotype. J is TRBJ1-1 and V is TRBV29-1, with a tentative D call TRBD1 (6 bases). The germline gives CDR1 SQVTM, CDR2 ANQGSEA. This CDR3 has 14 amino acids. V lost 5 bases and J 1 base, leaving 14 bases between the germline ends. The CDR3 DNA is TGCAGCGTTTTGGCCGGCAGGGGGAACACTGAAGCTTTCTTT. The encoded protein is CSVLAGRGNTEAFF.

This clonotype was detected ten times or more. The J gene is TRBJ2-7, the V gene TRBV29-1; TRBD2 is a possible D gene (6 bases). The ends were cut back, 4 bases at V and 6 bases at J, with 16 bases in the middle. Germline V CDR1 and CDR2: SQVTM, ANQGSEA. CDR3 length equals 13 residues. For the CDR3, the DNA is TGCAGCGTTGGAAGGGACTTATGGTCCGAGCAGTACTTC. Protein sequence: CSVGRDLWSEQYF.

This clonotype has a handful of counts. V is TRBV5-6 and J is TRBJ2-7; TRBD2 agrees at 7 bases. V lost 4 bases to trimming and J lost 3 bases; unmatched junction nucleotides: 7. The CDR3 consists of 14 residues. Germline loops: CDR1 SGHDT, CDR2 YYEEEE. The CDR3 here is CASSARDYNYEQYF. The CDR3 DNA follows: TGTGCCAGCAGCGCCCGGGACTATAACTACGAGCAGTACTTC.

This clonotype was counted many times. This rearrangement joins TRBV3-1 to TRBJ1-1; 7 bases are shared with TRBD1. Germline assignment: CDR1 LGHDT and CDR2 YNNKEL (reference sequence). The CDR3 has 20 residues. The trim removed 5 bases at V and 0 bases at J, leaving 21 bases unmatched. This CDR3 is CASSSRLLPGQTDMNTEAFF. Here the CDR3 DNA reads TGTGCCAGCAGCTCACGCCTCTTACCGGGACAGACTGATATGAACACTGAAGCTTTCTTT.

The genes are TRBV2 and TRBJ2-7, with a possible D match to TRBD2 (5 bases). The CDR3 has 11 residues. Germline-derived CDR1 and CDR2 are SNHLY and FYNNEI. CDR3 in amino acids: CVVRGSDEQYF. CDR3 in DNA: TGTGTCGTTAGAGGGTCCGACGAGCAGTACTTC. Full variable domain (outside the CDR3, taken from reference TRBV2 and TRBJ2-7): EPEVTQTPSHQVTQMGQEVILRCVPISNHLYFYWYRQILGQKVEFLVSFYNNEISEKSEIFDDQFSVERPDGSNFTLKIRSTKLEDSAMYFCVVRGSDEQYFGPGTRLTVT.

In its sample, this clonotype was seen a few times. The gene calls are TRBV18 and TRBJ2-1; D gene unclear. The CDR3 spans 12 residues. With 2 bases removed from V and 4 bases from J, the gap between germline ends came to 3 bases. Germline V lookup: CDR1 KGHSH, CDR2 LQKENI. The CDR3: CASSPEYNEQFF. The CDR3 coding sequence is TGTGCCAGCTCACCAGAATACAATGAGCAGTTCTTC.

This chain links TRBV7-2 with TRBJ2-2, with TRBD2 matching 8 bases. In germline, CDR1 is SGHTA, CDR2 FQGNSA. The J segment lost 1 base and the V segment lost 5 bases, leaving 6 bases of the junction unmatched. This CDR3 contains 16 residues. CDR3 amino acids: CASSLRLAGNTGELFF. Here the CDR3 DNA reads TGTGCCAGCAGCCTCCGGCTAGCGGGGAACACCGGGGAGCTGTTTTTT. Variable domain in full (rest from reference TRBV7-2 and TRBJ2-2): GAGVSQSPSNKVTEKGKDVELRCDPISGHTALYWYRQSLGQGLEFLIYFQGNSAPDKSGLPSDRFSAERTGGSVSTLTIQRTQQEDSAVYLCASSLRLAGNTGELFFGEGSRLTVL.

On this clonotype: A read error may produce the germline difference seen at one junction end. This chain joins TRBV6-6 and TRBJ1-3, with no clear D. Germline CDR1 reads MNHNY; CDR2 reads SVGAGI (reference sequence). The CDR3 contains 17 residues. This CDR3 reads CASSYEFPGSSENTIYF. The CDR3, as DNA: TGTGCCAGCAGTTACGAGTTCCCGGGCAGCTCTGAAAACACCATATATTTT.

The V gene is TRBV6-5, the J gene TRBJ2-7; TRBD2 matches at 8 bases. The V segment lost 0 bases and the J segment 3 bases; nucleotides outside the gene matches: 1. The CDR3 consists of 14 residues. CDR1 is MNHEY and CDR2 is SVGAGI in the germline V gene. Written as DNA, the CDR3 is TGTGCCAGCAGTTACTCCGGGACTAGCTACGAGCAGTACTTC. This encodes CASSYSGTSYEQYF.

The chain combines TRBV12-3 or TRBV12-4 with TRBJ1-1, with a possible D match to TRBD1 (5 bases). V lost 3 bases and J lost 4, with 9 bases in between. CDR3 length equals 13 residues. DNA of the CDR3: TGTGCCAGCAGTTTGGGGGGGGGCACTGAAGCTTTCTTT. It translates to CASSLGGGTEAFF.

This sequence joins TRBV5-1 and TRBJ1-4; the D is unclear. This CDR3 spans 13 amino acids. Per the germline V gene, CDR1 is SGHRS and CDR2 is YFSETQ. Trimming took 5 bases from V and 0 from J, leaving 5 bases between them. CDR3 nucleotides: TGCGCCAGCAGGGGTTCAACTAATGAAAAACTGTTTTTT. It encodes CASRGSTNEKLFF.

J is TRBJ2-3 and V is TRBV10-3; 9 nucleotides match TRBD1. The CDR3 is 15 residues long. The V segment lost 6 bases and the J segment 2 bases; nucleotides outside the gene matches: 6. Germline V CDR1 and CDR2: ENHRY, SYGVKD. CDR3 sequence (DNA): TGTGCCATCAGCCGACAGGGGGGATCCACAGATACGCAGTATTTT. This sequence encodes CAISRQGGSTDTQYF.

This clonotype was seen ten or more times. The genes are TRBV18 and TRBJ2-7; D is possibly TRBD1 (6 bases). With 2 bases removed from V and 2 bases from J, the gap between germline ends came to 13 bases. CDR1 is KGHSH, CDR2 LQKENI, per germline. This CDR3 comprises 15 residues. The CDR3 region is CASSPGGQATYEQYF. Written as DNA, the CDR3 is TGTGCCAGCTCACCAGGGGGACAAGCAACCTACGAGCAGTACTTC.

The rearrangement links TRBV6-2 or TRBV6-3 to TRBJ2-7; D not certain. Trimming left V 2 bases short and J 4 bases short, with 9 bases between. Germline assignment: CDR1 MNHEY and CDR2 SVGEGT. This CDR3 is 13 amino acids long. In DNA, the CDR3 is TGTGCCAGCAGTTACCGTAACTTATACGAGCAGTACTTC. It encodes CASSYRNLYEQYF.

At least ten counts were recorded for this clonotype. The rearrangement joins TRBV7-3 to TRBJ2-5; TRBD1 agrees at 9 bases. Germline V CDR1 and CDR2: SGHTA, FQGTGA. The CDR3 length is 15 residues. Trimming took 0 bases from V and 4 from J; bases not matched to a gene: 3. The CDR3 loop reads CASSLTGQGGETQYF. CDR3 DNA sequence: TGTGCCAGCAGCTTAACGGGACAGGGAGGAGAGACCCAGTACTTC.

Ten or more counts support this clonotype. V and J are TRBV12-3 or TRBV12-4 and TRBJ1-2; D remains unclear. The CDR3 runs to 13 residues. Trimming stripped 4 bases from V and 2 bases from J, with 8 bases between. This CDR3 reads CASSSTPNYGYTF. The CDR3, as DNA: TGTGCCAGCAGTTCGACTCCCAACTATGGCTACACCTTC.

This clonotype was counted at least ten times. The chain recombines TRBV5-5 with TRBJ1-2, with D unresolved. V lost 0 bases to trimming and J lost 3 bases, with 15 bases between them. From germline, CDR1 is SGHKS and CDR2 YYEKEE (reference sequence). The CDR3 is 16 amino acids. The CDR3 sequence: CASSLANRAGYYGYTF. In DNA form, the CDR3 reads TGTGCCAGCAGCTTGGCTAACCGAGCAGGCTACTATGGCTACACCTTC. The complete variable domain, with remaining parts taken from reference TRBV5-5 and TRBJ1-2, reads DAGVTQSPTHLIKTRGQQVTLRCSPISGHKSVSWYQQVLGQGPQFIFQYYEKEERGRGNFPDRFSARQFPNYSSELNVNALLLGDSALYLCASSLANRAGYYGYTFGSGTRLTVV.

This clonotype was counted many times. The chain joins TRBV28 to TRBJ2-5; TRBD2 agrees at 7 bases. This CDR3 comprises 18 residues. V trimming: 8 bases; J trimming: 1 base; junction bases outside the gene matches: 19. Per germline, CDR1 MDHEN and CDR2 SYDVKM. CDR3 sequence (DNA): TGTGCCAGCTCCACCGGGGTAGCGGGCCTTAAACTCCAAGAGACCCAGTACTTC. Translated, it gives CASSTGVAGLKLQETQYF.

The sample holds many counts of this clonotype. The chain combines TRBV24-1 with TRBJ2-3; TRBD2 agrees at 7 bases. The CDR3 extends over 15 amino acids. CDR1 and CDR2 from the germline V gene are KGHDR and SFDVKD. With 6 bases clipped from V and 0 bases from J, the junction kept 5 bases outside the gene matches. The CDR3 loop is CATSSSGSSTDTQYF. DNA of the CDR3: TGTGCCACCAGTTCTAGCGGATCTAGCACAGATACGCAGTATTTT.